These 25 T cell receptor beta chains came from one sample sequenced in a study of early T cells in non-severe SARS-CoV-2 infection. One entry per CDR3 protein, called by TCRdb with MiXCR from the 5' RACE reads. Found here are 95,000 to 100,000 distinct CDR3 sequences, approximately 13% of them singletons; the top ten hold around 2.4%. The sequencing sample was made of whole blood. The receptors were sampled from an adult who was a healthcare worker with PCR-confirmed SARS-CoV-2 infection or an uninfected control (not recorded which).

This clonotype was picked up many times. The rearrangement uses TRBV4-1 and TRBJ2-1; 8 bases map to TRBD1. CDR1 and CDR2 from the germline V gene are MGHRA and YSYEKL. V gave up 4 bases and J gave up 15 bases; unmatched junction bases: 8. The CDR3 length is 12 residues. The CDR3 sequence is CASSPTGDHPFF. Here the CDR3 DNA reads TGCGCCAGCAGCCCGACAGGGGACCACCCGTTCTTC.

There are many counts of this clonotype. The V call is TRBV27, the J call TRBJ1-2, with D tentatively TRBD1 (5 bases). Deletions cut 6 bases from V and 8 bases from J, with 28 bases between. The CDR3 extends over 17 amino acids. Germline V gives CDR1 MNHEY, CDR2 SMNVEV (reference sequence). This chain's CDR3 is CASRRDHIRDGGEGYTF. The CDR3 coding sequence is TGTGCCAGCAGGCGTGATCATATTAGGGATGGAGGGGAAGGCTACACCTTC.

The chain recombines TRBV29-1 with TRBJ2-7, with D maybe TRBD2 (7 bases). Trimming removed 4 bases at V and 3 bases at J, with 16 bases between. Germline CDR1 SQVTM, CDR2 ANQGSEA. The CDR3 covers 14 residues. In nucleotides, the CDR3 is TGCAGCGTTGCATTGTGGGGGGGGCACTACGAGCAGTACTTC. It yields the protein CSVALWGGHYEQYF.

This clonotype was picked up many times. This CDR3 reads CASSGRTGTNTGELFF. The CDR3 bases are TGTGCCAGCAGTGGCCGGACAGGGACGAACACCGGGGAGCTGTTTTTT. The chain carries TRBV6-4 and TRBJ2-2; 8 bases are shared with TRBD1. The CDR3 has 16 amino acids. The junction had 4 bases not matched to a gene; V was cut back by 4 bases and J by 0 bases. CDR1 and CDR2 from the germline V gene are MRHNA and SNTAGT.

This sequence joins TRBV5-1 and TRBJ2-3, with a weak D call TRBD1 (6 bases). In germline, CDR1 is SGHRS, CDR2 YFSETQ. The CDR3 sequence is 15 residues long. Trimming stripped 5 bases from V and 3 bases from J, with 16 bases between. The CDR3 DNA sequence: TGCGCCAGCAGTAACAGGGCCACCAAAACAGATACGCAGTATTTT. Amino acid sequence: CASSNRATKTDTQYF.

This clonotype was seen repeatedly, ten times or more. The V and J genes are TRBV9 and TRBJ2-2; D uncertain. V lost 0 bases and J 1 base, leaving 7 bases between the germline ends. CDR3 length equals 15 residues. Germline V CDR1 and CDR2: SGDLS, YYNGEE. The CDR3 spells CASSVASVNTGELFF. DNA for the CDR3: TGTGCCAGCAGCGTAGCGTCAGTGAACACCGGGGAGCTGTTTTTT.

The rearrangement joins TRBV2 to TRBJ2-1; a possible D gene is TRBD2 (7 bases). The germline V gene has CDR1 SNHLY and CDR2 FYNNEI. V was trimmed by 6 bases and J by 1 base, leaving 13 bases between them. The CDR3 loop spans 15 amino acids. The CDR3 coding sequence is TGTGCCAGCAGACAGGGCGGGGGATCCTACAATGAGCAGTTCTTC. Encoded protein: CASRQGGGSYNEQFF.

The rearrangement uses TRBV29-1 and TRBJ1-5; D call uncertain. V lost 6 bases and J lost 6, with 15 bases in between. This CDR3 spans 13 amino acids. Looked up from germline, CDR1 is SQVTM and CDR2 is ANQGSEA. The CDR3, as DNA: TGCAGCGTAGGTTTTACTACGGGTCAGCCCCAGCATTTT. This codes for CSVGFTTGQPQHF.

There are many counts of this clonotype. The gene calls are TRBV29-1 and TRBJ2-7; tentative D call: TRBD1 (5 bases). Germline V gene lookup returns CDR1 SQVTM and CDR2 ANQGSEA. This CDR3 is built from 14 residues. CDR3: CSAKGQESSYEQYF. CDR3 sequence (DNA): TGCTCCGCAAAGGGGCAGGAAAGCTCCTACGAGCAGTACTTC.

The V gene is TRBV7-8, the J gene TRBJ1-1, with D perhaps TRBD1 (5 bases). The V end lost 3 bases, the J end lost 1 base, and 9 bases lay between the germline ends. The germline V gene has CDR1 SGHVS and CDR2 FQNEAQ. The CDR3 consists of 14 residues. The CDR3 sequence: CASSLTVKNTEAFF. In DNA, the CDR3 is TGTGCCAGCAGCTTGACAGTAAAGAACACTGAAGCTTTCTTT.

This clonotype was seen at least ten times. V and J are TRBV12-3 or TRBV12-4 and TRBJ2-1; 7 bases line up with TRBD2. Trimming removed 1 base from V and 7 bases from J; junction bases left unmatched: 4. The CDR3 has 14 residues. CDR3 bases: TGTGCCAGCAGTTTAGGGGGGGGAGGGAATGAGCAGTTCTTC. This encodes CASSLGGGGNEQFF.

This clonotype was seen many times. The chain couples TRBV11-2 to TRBJ2-7; 8 nucleotides line up with TRBD1. The germline V gene has CDR1 SGHAT and CDR2 FQNNGV. With V trimmed by 2 bases and J by 1 base, 10 bases remained unmatched. The CDR3 has 17 residues. As DNA, the CDR3 is TGTGCCAGCAGCTTACGGTCAGCTGGACAGGGATCCTACGAGCAGTACTTC. It translates to CASSLRSAGQGSYEQYF. Supplemented by reference TRBV11-2 and TRBJ2-7, the full variable domain reads EAGVAQSPRYKIIEKRQSVAFWCNPISGHATLYWYQQILGQGPKLLIQFQNNGVVDDSQLPKDRFSAERLKGVDSTLKIQPAKLEDSAVYLCASSLRSAGQGSYEQYFGPGTRLTVT.

This clonotype occurred a few times. The J gene is TRBJ2-2, the V gene TRBV12-3 or TRBV12-4; a possible D gene is TRBD2 (5 bases). The CDR3 is made up of 15 amino acids. Trimming took off 4 bases at V and 5 bases at J, with 14 bases between the two ends. CDR3 sequence: CASSWERAGTGELFF. The CDR3 region has the DNA TGTGCCAGCAGTTGGGAAAGGGCGGGTACCGGGGAGCTGTTTTTT.

This clonotype was detected only a few times. This rearrangement joins TRBV9 to TRBJ2-3; TRBD1 might be the D (5 bases). This CDR3 region has 13 residues. The V end lost 0 bases, the J end lost 9 bases, and 11 bases lay between the germline ends. Germline lookup yields CDR1 SGDLS and CDR2 YYNGEE. The CDR3 nucleotides are TGTGCCAGCAGCGTAGAGGGGTTTACCACGCAGTATTTT. It specifies CASSVEGFTTQYF.

This clonotype showed up many times. This sequence joins TRBV10-3 and TRBJ2-2; no clear D gene. The CDR3 covers 13 residues. Trimming removed 6 bases at V and 3 bases at J, with 8 bases between. Germline lookup yields CDR1 ENHRY and CDR2 SYGVKD. CDR3: CAIRAGDTGELFF. The CDR3 region has the DNA TGTGCCATCAGAGCAGGAGACACCGGGGAGCTGTTTTTT.

This clonotype occurred a few times. This chain uses TRBV7-2 with TRBJ1-6; tentative D call: TRBD1 (6 bases). The CDR3 covers 15 residues. Germline V lookup: CDR1 SGHTA, CDR2 FQGNSA. The ends were cut back, 4 bases at V and 7 bases at J, with 14 bases in the middle. For the CDR3, the DNA is TGTGCCAGCAGCTATGCTAGGGGGGAAAATTCACCCCTCCACTTT. It translates to CASSYARGENSPLHF.

This clonotype occurred many times. The chain links TRBV4-1 to TRBJ2-7; D possibly corresponds to TRBD1 (6 bases). CDR1 is MGHRA and CDR2 is YSYEKL in the germline V gene. This CDR3 is built from 15 residues. Trimming shortened V by 0 bases and J by 0 bases, and 9 bases separated the two germline ends. The CDR3 DNA follows: TGCGCCAGCAGCCAAGATTACAGGGACTCCTACGAGCAGTACTTC. Amino acid sequence: CASSQDYRDSYEQYF.

This clonotype was seen at least ten times. This sequence joins TRBV29-1 and TRBJ2-7; no reliable D call. This CDR3 region has 12 residues. Germline CDR1 reads SQVTM; CDR2 reads ANQGSEA. Trimming left V 5 bases short and J 2 bases short, with 10 bases between. CDR3 loop: CSVSEFPYEQYF. CDR3 in DNA: TGCAGCGTTTCAGAATTTCCCTACGAGCAGTACTTC.

The chain links TRBV6-5 to TRBJ1-4; 9 bases match TRBD1. Trimming removed 6 bases from V and 11 bases from J; junction bases left unmatched: 13. CDR1 is MNHEY, CDR2 SVGAGI, per germline. The CDR3 length is 15 residues. CDR3 protein: CASRAPGTGLGKLFF. The DNA of the CDR3 is TGTGCCAGCAGAGCGCCCGGGACAGGGTTAGGCAAACTGTTTTTT.

This clonotype came up many times. The chain links TRBV6-5 to TRBJ2-3; 8 nucleotides line up with TRBD2. The CDR3 runs to 15 residues. Germline V CDR1 and CDR2: MNHEY, SVGAGI. V shed 8 bases, J shed 1 base, and the junction held 8 bases outside the gene matches. As DNA, the CDR3 is TGTGCCAGCGCGGACGGGGGGGCTGGCACAGATACGCAGTATTTT. Its protein is CASADGGAGTDTQYF.

The chain has TRBV15 and TRBJ1-2; 10 nucleotides match TRBD1. Germline CDR1 reads LNHNV; CDR2 reads YYDKDF (reference sequence). Trimming at V came to 6 bases and at J to 3 bases, leaving 16 bases not matched to a gene. The length of the CDR3 is 18 residues. CDR3 sequence (DNA): TGTGCCACCAGGCGCCTCGGACAGGGGGAAAATGGCGACTATGGCTACACCTTC. This codes for CATRRLGQGENGDYGYTF.

The table lists this clonotype with many counts. The V gene is TRBV7-2, the J gene TRBJ1-1; D is unresolved. The V end lost 1 base, the J end lost 3 bases, and 12 bases lay between the germline ends. This CDR3 has 15 amino acids. Germline V gene sequence: CDR1 SGHTA, CDR2 FQGNSA. The CDR3 nucleotides are TGTGCCAGCAGCTTAGTACGTCGGAGGCACACTGAAGCTTTCTTT. Its translation: CASSLVRRRHTEAFF.

This clonotype has more than one count but fewer than ten. J is TRBJ1-1 and V is TRBV10-1; possible D gene TRBD1, 5 bases. This CDR3 contains 15 residues. From germline, CDR1 is WNHNN and CDR2 SYGVQD (reference sequence). Trimming removed 3 bases at V and 1 base at J, with 12 bases between. CDR3: CASSDSSTGNTEAFF. CDR3 in DNA: TGCGCCAGCAGTGATAGTTCCACAGGGAACACTGAAGCTTTCTTT.

This clonotype was counted ten times or more. The rearrangement uses TRBV14 and TRBJ2-6; D not resolved. V was shortened by 3 bases and J by 2 bases, with 17 bases between the two germline ends. The CDR3 is 18 amino acids. CDR1 is SGHDN, CDR2 FVKESK, per germline. The CDR3 loop reads CASSHLGGVPAGANVLTF. CDR3 sequence (DNA): TGTGCCAGCAGCCACCTAGGTGGGGTTCCGGCTGGGGCCAACGTCCTGACTTTC.

This clonotype was observed a handful of times. CDR3: CASSQGWLAADTQYF. As DNA, the CDR3 is TGCGCCAGCAGCCAAGGCTGGCTAGCTGCAGATACGCAGTATTTT. V usage is TRBV4-1 and J usage is TRBJ2-3, with a tentative D call TRBD2 (5 bases). The V and J ends lost 1 base and 4 bases respectively, with 12 bases between them. This CDR3 is 15 amino acids long. The V gene's germline CDR1 is MGHRA and CDR2 YSYEKL.